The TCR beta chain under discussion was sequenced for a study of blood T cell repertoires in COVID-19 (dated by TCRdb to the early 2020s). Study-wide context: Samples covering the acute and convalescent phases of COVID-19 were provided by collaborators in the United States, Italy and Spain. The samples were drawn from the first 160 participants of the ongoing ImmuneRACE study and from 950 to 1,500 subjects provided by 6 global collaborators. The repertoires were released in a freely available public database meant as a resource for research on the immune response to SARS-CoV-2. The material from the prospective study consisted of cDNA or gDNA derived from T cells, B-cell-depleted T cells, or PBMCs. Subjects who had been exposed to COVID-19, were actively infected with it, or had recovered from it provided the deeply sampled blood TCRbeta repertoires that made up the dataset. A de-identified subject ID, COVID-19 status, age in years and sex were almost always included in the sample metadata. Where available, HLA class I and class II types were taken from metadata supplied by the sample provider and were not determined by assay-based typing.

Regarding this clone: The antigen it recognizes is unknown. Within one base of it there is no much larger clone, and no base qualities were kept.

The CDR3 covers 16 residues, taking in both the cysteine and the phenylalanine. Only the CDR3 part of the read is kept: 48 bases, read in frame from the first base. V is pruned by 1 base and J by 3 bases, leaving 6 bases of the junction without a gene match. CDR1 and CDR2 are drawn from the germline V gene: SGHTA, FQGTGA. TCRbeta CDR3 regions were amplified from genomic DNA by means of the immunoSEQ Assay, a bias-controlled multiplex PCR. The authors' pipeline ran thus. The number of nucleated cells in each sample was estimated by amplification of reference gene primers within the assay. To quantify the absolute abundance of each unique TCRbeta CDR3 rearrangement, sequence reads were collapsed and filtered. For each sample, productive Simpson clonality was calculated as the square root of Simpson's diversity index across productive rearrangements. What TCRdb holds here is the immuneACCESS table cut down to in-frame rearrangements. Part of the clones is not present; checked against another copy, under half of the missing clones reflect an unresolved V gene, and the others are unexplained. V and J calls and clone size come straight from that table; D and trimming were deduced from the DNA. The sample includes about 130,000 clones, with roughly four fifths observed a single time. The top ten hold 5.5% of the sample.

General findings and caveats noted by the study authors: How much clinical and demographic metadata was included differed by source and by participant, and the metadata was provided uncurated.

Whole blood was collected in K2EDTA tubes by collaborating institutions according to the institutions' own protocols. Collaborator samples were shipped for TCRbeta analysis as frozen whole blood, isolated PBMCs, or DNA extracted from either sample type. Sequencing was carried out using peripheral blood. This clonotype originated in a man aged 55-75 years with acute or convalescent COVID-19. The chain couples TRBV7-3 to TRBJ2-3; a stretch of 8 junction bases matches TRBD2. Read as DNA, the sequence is TGTGCCAGCAGCTTAAGTGGGGGGACTAGAACAGATACGCAGTATTTT. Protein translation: CASSLSGGTRTDTQYF.